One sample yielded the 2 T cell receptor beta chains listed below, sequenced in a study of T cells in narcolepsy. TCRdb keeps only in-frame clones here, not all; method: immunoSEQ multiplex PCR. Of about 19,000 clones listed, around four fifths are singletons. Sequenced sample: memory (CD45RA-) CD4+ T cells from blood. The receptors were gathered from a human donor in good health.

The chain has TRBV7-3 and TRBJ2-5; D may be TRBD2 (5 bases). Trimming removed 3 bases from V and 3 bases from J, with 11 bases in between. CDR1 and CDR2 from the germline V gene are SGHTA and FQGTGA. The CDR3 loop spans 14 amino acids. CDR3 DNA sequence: TGTGCCAGCAGCTTGGGGTACGGGAAAGAGACCCAGTACTTC. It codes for CASSLGYGKETQYF.

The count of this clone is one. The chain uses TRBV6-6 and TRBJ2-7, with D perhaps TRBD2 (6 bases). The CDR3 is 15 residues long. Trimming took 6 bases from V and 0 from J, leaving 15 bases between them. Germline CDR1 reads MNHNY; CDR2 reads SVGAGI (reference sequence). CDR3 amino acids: CASSDTTSLSYEQYF. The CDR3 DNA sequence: TGTGCCAGCAGCGATACAACTAGCCTCTCCTACGAGCAGTACTTC.